This T cell receptor beta chain derives from a study of blood T cell repertoires in COVID-19. As for the study in general: Samples representing acute and convalescent COVID-19 were sourced from the United States, Italy and Spain. PBMCs, B-cell-depleted T cells, or T cells were the source of the cDNA or gDNA that made up the material.

In the authors' workflow: Estimated nucleated cell counts came from reference gene primer amplification. Sequencing was performed with immunoSEQ multiplex PCR; in TCRdb, only in-frame clones are kept and a portion is missing. That table gives V, J and clone size, and the DNA gave D and trimming. The sample has hundreds of thousands of clones, approximately 80% seen once. From germline, CDR1 is LNHDA and CDR2 SQIVND (reference sequence). V shed 1 base, J shed 13 bases, and the junction held 9 bases outside the gene matches. The CDR3 totals 15 residues. This receptor was obtained from a man between 40 and 49 years old with acute or convalescent COVID-19. The gene calls are TRBV19 and TRBJ2-1; 11 positions agree with TRBD1. Sequenced material: peripheral blood. In DNA, the CDR3 is TGTGCCAGTAGTATAGGCGGGACAGGGGGGTCGGCTCAGTTCTTC. As protein: CASSIGGTGGSAQFF.